The sequence of this TCR beta chain was determined in a study of breast tumors, draining lymph nodes, adjacent tissues. Points from the study as a whole: The lymph node origin of tumor T cells was framed as consistent with a hypothesis, not demonstrated. Tumor repertoires ranked between lymph nodes and nontumor tissue in diversity, with V and J gene preferences. Tumor and nontumor repertoires were significantly more similar in luminal-like than in basal-like breast cancer. The data were judged consistent with most tumor T cells coming from lymph node and expanding in tumor.

Using its own MiXCR run on the multiplex PCR reads, TCRdb lists one record per CDR3 protein. The sample includes about 270,000 distinct CDR3 sequences, 30% of them seen just once. Samples came from axillary lymph nodes draining the breast cancer. This clonotype was detected ten times or more. What it binds is not known. The material sequenced was axillary lymph node tissue. The TCR originated in a female donor with breast cancer. Some clones in this sample may be carry-over from other donors' samples.

CDR3 sequence: CASSMTSGSRGEQYF. CDR3 sequence (DNA): TGTGCCAGTAGTATGACTAGCGGGAGCCGGGGCGAGCAGTACTTC. V and J are TRBV19 and TRBJ2-7; 12 bases align to TRBD2. The CDR3 loop spans 15 amino acids. Germline loops: CDR1 LNHDA, CDR2 SQIVND (reference sequence). Trimming removed 3 bases from V and 6 bases from J; junction bases left unmatched: 6.